Following are 25 T cell receptor beta chains from one sample sequenced in a study of blood T cell repertoires in COVID-19. Here immunoSEQ multiplex PCR was the method, and the copy in TCRdb shows in-frame clones only, minus some. The sample lists 20,000 to 30,000 clones; around 81% were seen once. Source material: peripheral blood. These receptors came from a man in his 70s with acute or convalescent COVID-19.

The chain carries TRBV18 and TRBJ2-2, with D possibly matching TRBD1 (5 bases). From germline, CDR1 is KGHSH and CDR2 LQKENI. The ends were cut back, 5 bases at V and 3 bases at J, with 7 bases in the middle. This CDR3 region has 13 residues. The CDR3 coding sequence is TGTGCCAGCTCATCCAGGGACACCGGGGAGCTGTTTTTT. Protein product: CASSSRDTGELFF.

This chain connects TRBV18 to TRBJ1-6, with D unresolved. Deletions cut 2 bases from V and 10 bases from J, with 15 bases between. The CDR3 covers 15 residues. In germline, CDR1 is KGHSH, CDR2 LQKENI. The CDR3, as DNA: TGTGCCAGCTCACCAGCTCAACCCGGGGAGTCACCCCTCCACTTT. Protein product: CASSPAQPGESPLHF.

This chain links TRBV25-1 with TRBJ2-7; 9 nucleotides agree with TRBD2. V trimming: 3 bases; J trimming: 2 bases; junction bases outside the gene matches: 5. Germline V gene lookup returns CDR1 MGHDK and CDR2 SYGVNS. The CDR3 is 15 amino acids. CDR3 sequence (DNA): TGTGCCAGCAGTGATGATGGCGGGAGGGCCTACGAGCAGTACTTC. As protein: CASSDDGGRAYEQYF.

V and J are TRBV6-5 and TRBJ1-1; 8 bases fit TRBD1. Germline CDR1 MNHEY, CDR2 SVGAGI. CDR3 length: 13 residues. With V trimmed by 4 bases and J by 5 bases, 3 bases remained unmatched. The CDR3 region is CASSSGGRTEAFF. DNA for the CDR3: TGTGCCAGCAGTTCAGGGGGCCGAACTGAAGCTTTCTTT.

V usage is TRBV11-2 and J usage is TRBJ1-2, with a possible D match to TRBD1 (6 bases). With 5 bases removed from V and 8 bases from J, the gap between germline ends came to 27 bases. The CDR3 contains 17 residues. CDR1 and CDR2 from the germline V gene are SGHAT and FQNNGV. This chain's CDR3 is CASSALIGQRGLLGYTF. The CDR3 bases are TGTGCCAGCAGCGCATTAATCGGACAGCGGGGTTTGCTGGGCTACACCTTC.

The V and J genes are TRBV3-1 (or the pseudogene TRBV3-2) and TRBJ2-7; D call uncertain. Germline loops: CDR1 LGHDT, CDR2 YNNKEL (reference sequence). The CDR3 runs 12 residues. The V end lost 1 base, the J end lost 6 bases, and 7 bases lay between the germline ends. The CDR3 DNA sequence: TGTGCCAGCAGCCAAGTAGTCTCCGAGCAGTACTTC. As protein: CASSQVVSEQYF.

The chain has TRBV2 and TRBJ2-1; 8 bases align to TRBD1. CDR1 is SNHLY, CDR2 FYNNEI, per germline. This CDR3 comprises 14 residues. V was pared by 8 bases and J by 6 bases, with 9 bases of the junction left unmatched. In DNA form, the CDR3 reads TGTGCCAGCGTTGCCGGGACAGGAAGCAATGAGCAGTTCTTC. It translates to CASVAGTGSNEQFF.

This clone appeared once. V gene TRBV6-5 combines with J gene TRBJ2-5, with D hard to call. The CDR3 is made up of 11 amino acids. Germline CDR1 is MNHEY and CDR2 is SVGAGI. The germline V and J ends were trimmed by 3 bases and 4 bases, with 3 bases remaining between them. The DNA for the CDR3 is TGTGCCAGCAGTTATAGAGAGACCCAGTACTTC. Residues: CASSYRETQYF.

The rearrangement joins TRBV9 to TRBJ2-7, with D maybe TRBD1 (5 bases). The V gene's germline CDR1 is SGDLS and CDR2 YYNGEE. Trimming removed 0 bases from V and 4 bases from J, with 8 bases in between. This CDR3 is built from 13 residues. The CDR3 bases are TGTGCCAGCAGCGTAGCTACAGGATACGAGCAGTACTTC. The encoded protein is CASSVATGYEQYF. Together with reference TRBV9 and TRBJ2-7, the CDR3 gives the full variable domain: DSGVTQTPKHLITATGQRVTLRCSPRSGDLSVYWYQQSLDQGLQFLIQYYNGEERAKGNILERFSAQQFPDLHSELNLSSLELGDSALYFCASSVATGYEQYFGPGTRLTVT.

This chain connects TRBV2 to TRBJ2-1, with TRBD2 matching over 13 bases. Germline V gene data show CDR1 as SNHLY and CDR2 as FYNNEI. The CDR3 sequence is 15 residues long. The junction had 7 bases not matched to a gene; V was cut back by 7 bases and J by 7 bases. The CDR3 spells CASTSLAGGQNEQFF. CDR3 DNA sequence: TGTGCCAGCACCTCACTAGCGGGGGGGCAGAATGAGCAGTTCTTC.

The genes are TRBV7-2 and TRBJ2-1, with 8 bases matching TRBD2. Germline-derived CDR1 and CDR2 are SGHTA and FQGNSA. After removal of 3 bases from V and 10 bases from J, the junction contained 14 bases not matched to a gene. The CDR3 sequence is 16 residues long. The CDR3 here is CASSFLPRTSINEQFF. CDR3 in DNA: TGTGCCAGCAGCTTCCTACCTCGGACTAGCATCAACGAGCAGTTCTTC.

The chain has TRBV5-4 and TRBJ2-7; TRBD1 matches at 7 bases. In germline, CDR1 is SGHNT, CDR2 YYREEE (reference sequence). V shed 2 bases and J 8 bases; nucleotides not matched to a gene: 10. CDR3 size: 14 residues. CDR3 sequence: CASSLGQGETKQYF. The CDR3 DNA reads TGTGCCAGCAGCTTAGGCCAGGGGGAAACGAAGCAGTACTTC.

The gene calls are TRBV7-2 and TRBJ2-7, with 14 nucleotides matching TRBD2. V gave up 2 bases and J gave up 6 bases; unmatched junction bases: 6. This CDR3 region has 16 residues. Germline lookup yields CDR1 SGHTA and CDR2 FQGNSA. Written as DNA, the CDR3 is TGTGCCAGCAGCTTAACAGGACTAGCGGGAGGAGGCGAGCAGTACTTC. The encoded protein is CASSLTGLAGGGEQYF.

J is TRBJ1-4 and V is TRBV5-1; 7 bases line up with TRBD1. The CDR3 has 16 residues. With V trimmed by 4 bases and J by 5 bases, 11 bases remained unmatched. Germline V lookup: CDR1 SGHRS, CDR2 YFSETQ. The CDR3 sequence: CASSPTGKGGNEKLFF. The CDR3 DNA is TGCGCCAGCAGCCCGACAGGGAAAGGGGGGAATGAAAAACTGTTTTTT.

The chain combines TRBV3-1 (or the pseudogene TRBV3-2) with TRBJ2-7; TRBD2 matches at 9 bases. The CDR3 runs to 13 residues. Germline CDR1 LGHDT, CDR2 YNNKEL (reference sequence). The trim removed 4 bases at V and 4 bases at J, leaving 2 bases unmatched. The CDR3 sequence: CASSPSGAYEQYF. CDR3 DNA sequence: TGTGCCAGCAGCCCTAGCGGGGCGTACGAGCAGTACTTC.

The chain is built from TRBV9 and TRBJ2-2, with a tentative D call TRBD1 (6 bases). CDR1 is SGDLS, CDR2 YYNGEE, per germline. The CDR3 consists of 15 residues. V lost 4 bases to trimming and J lost 2 bases, with 12 bases between them. CDR3 region: CASSQTGHNTGELFF. CDR3 DNA sequence: TGTGCCAGCAGCCAGACAGGCCATAACACCGGGGAGCTGTTTTTT.

The genes are TRBV5-1 and TRBJ1-6; no reliable D call. Germline assignment: CDR1 SGHRS and CDR2 YFSETQ. The CDR3 spans 13 residues. The ends were cut back, 0 bases at V and 9 bases at J, with 7 bases in the middle. CDR3 DNA sequence: TGCGCCAGCAGCTTGGAAGGGAGTTCACCCCTCCACTTT. This translates into CASSLEGSSPLHF.

The rearrangement uses TRBV5-1 and TRBJ1-1; D is possibly TRBD1 (6 bases). Germline CDR1 and CDR2: SGHRS and YFSETQ. Trimming took 3 bases from V and 3 from J, leaving 18 bases between them. This CDR3 comprises 16 residues. The CDR3 loop is CASSSLPTGLDTEAFF. The DNA of the CDR3 is TGCGCCAGCAGCTCCTTACCTACAGGGTTGGACACTGAAGCTTTCTTT.

This clone came up a few times. The chain uses TRBV7-3 and TRBJ2-1, with D unresolved. V shed 4 bases and J shed 4 bases, with 8 bases lying between them. There are 13 residues in the CDR3. Germline assignment: CDR1 SGHTA and CDR2 FQGTGA. The CDR3 nucleotides are TGTGCCAGCAGCTACAACTATTACAATGAGCAGTTCTTC. It codes for CASSYNYYNEQFF.

This rearrangement joins TRBV6-6 to TRBJ1-5; the D gene is possibly TRBD1 (6 bases). Looked up from germline, CDR1 is MNHNY and CDR2 is SVGAGI (reference sequence). The CDR3 length is 13 residues. Between the trimmed V and J ends, which lost 6 bases and 7 bases, there was a span of 13 bases. CDR3 DNA: TGTGCCAGCAGGCGCCAGGACAGCCAGCCCCAGCATTTT. It yields the protein CASRRQDSQPQHF.

The chain is built from TRBV5-6 and TRBJ1-3, with D perhaps matching TRBD1 (5 bases). Trimming took off 4 bases at V and 0 bases at J, with 11 bases between the two ends. This CDR3 spans 15 amino acids. Per the germline V gene, CDR1 is SGHDT and CDR2 is YYEEEE. The CDR3 sequence is CASSLEGVSGNTIYF. The CDR3 DNA is TGTGCCAGCAGCCTGGAAGGGGTCTCTGGAAACACCATATATTTT.

V is TRBV6-6 and J is TRBJ1-2, with TRBD1 matching 9 bases. Germline V gene sequence: CDR1 MNHNY, CDR2 SVGAGI (reference sequence). CDR3 length: 16 residues. Trimming took 6 bases from V and 6 from J; bases not matched to a gene: 14. The CDR3 coding sequence is TGTGCCAGCAGCTCACCGGGACAGGGTCCTCTGAATGGCTACACCTTC. Protein product: CASSSPGQGPLNGYTF.

CDR3 sequence (DNA): TGTGCCAGCTCACACGGGGGACAGGAGGTGGATACGCAGTATTTT. Translated, it gives CASSHGGQEVDTQYF. The chain uses TRBV18 and TRBJ2-3; 8 bases are a match to TRBD1. The CDR3 runs 15 residues. Germline V CDR1 and CDR2: KGHSH, LQKENI. V dropped 4 bases and J dropped 6; count of bases not matched to a gene: 9.

V usage is TRBV12-5 and J usage is TRBJ2-3, with TRBD1 matching 8 bases. Looked up from germline, CDR1 is LGHNT and CDR2 is FRNRAP. CDR3 length equals 18 residues. The J segment lost 2 bases and the V segment lost 0 bases, leaving 10 bases of the junction unmatched. The CDR3 protein is CASGLVRGGTGFTDTQYF. In DNA, the CDR3 is TGTGCTAGTGGTTTGGTAAGGGGCGGGACAGGTTTCACAGATACGCAGTATTTT.

The chain is built from TRBV19 and TRBJ2-4; TRBD1 matches 8 bases. From germline, CDR1 is LNHDA and CDR2 SQIVND (reference sequence). CDR3 length: 16 amino acids. Losses at the gene ends were 11 bases for V and 3 bases for J; bases not matched to a gene: 15. CDR3 sequence reads: CAHRRDRKIGKNIQYF. The CDR3 region has the DNA TGTGCCCACCGGAGGGACAGGAAAATTGGCAAAAACATTCAGTACTTC. Supplemented by reference TRBV19 and TRBJ2-4, the full variable domain reads DGGITQSPKYLFRKEGQNVTLSCEQNLNHDAMYWYRQDPGQGLRLIYYSQIVNDFQKGDIAEGYSVSREKKESFPLTVTSAQKNPTAFYLCAHRRDRKIGKNIQYFGAGTRLSVL.